This is a list of T cell receptor beta chains from one sample in a study of OX40 agonist ivuxolimab in advanced cancers. The repertoire was sequenced with immunoSEQ multiplex PCR; TCRdb's copy has only in-frame clones and lacks some. This sample has approximately 32,000 clones, with roughly 90% found just once. The sequences come from CD4+ or CD8+ T cells sorted from blood, collected in a trial of the OX40 agonist ivuxolimab. Receptor source: an adult with an advanced solid tumor such as melanoma, head and neck, liver or kidney cancer. CDR3s include the opening cysteine and the closing phenylalanine or tryptophan. The order of the fields is V gene, J gene, D gene, CDR3 length, clone size, CDR3 DNA, CDR3 protein. A D gene is named only where the DNA matches it firmly. Clone size is shown for a subset of rows, as once, few, many or a class of expanded clone.

>TRBV5-1|TRBJ1-1|TRBD1|13|-
TGCGCCACCAAACAGGGGGATAACACTGAAGCTTTCTTT
CATKQGDNTEAFF
>TRBV28|TRBJ1-2|-|14|-
TGTGCCAGCATCCGGCGGACAGCTAACTATGGCTACACCTTC
CASIRRTANYGYTF
>TRBV18|TRBJ2-7|-|14|-
TGTGCCAGCTCATCGGGGCGGTGGGGTTACGAGCAGTACTTC
CASSSGRWGYEQYF
>TRBV13|TRBJ1-1|-|14|-
TGTGCCAGCCAAAGGGTTTCTGGGAACACTGAAGCTTTCTTT
CASQRVSGNTEAFF
>TRBV6-1|TRBJ2-5|TRBD1|16|-
TGTGCCAGCAGTGCTCGAGGGGGCGGATTCTGGGAGACCCAGTACTTC
CASSARGGGFWETQYF
>TRBV7-2|TRBJ2-2|-|15|-
TGTGCCAGCAGCACCCACCGGGCCCCGGCGGGGGAGCTGTTTTTT
CASSTHRAPAGELFF
>TRBV7-3|TRBJ2-3|TRBD2|15|-
TGTGCCAGCAGCTTACAGCGGGGGCGGACAGATACGCAGTATTTT
CASSLQRGRTDTQYF
>TRBV10-2|TRBJ1-4|-|14|-
TGCGCCAGCAAGGCAGGGTTAACTAATGAAAAACTGTTTTTT
CASKAGLTNEKLFF
>TRBV14|TRBJ1-1|-|15|-
TGTGCCAGCAGCCTCCAGACGACTACGGGCACTGAAGCTTTCTTT
CASSLQTTTGTEAFF
>TRBV9|TRBJ2-7|-|15|-
TGTGCCAGCAGCGTAGGCGACGGCGGCTCCTACGAGCAGTACTTC
CASSVGDGGSYEQYF
>TRBV5-1|TRBJ1-1|TRBD1|14|few
TGCGCCAGCAGCTTTGACAGGGCTCACACTGAAGCTTTCTTT
CASSFDRAHTEAFF
>TRBV11-3|TRBJ2-1|-|14|-
TGTGCCAGCAGCTTACCGGGGACGTACAATGAGCAGTTCTTC
CASSLPGTYNEQFF
>TRBV6-6|TRBJ2-3|-|13|-
TGTGCCAGCAGTTACCTCCCGGCAGATACGCAGTATTTT
CASSYLPADTQYF
>TRBV30|TRBJ1-4|TRBD1|13|-
TGTGCCCGAACAGGGGAGGGGAATGAAAAACTGTTTTTT
CARTGEGNEKLFF
>TRBV7-3|TRBJ2-1|-|14|once
TGTGCCAGCAGCTTGTTCTCAGGGTCCAATGAGCAGTTCTTC
CASSLFSGSNEQFF
>TRBV28|TRBJ2-7|-|12|-
TGTGCCAGCAGTCCCTATTTGACCCAAGTTTTCTTC
CASSPYLTQVFF
>TRBV18|TRBJ2-7|TRBD1|16|medium-sized
TGTGCCAGCTCACCACCGGGGACAGGGGTCCTATACGAGCAGTACTTC
CASSPPGTGVLYEQYF
>TRBV5-1|TRBJ2-1|-|15|-
TGCGCCAGCTCGAATCAGGCTGGTGGATACAATGAGCAGTTCTTC
CASSNQAGGYNEQFF
>TRBV28|TRBJ1-5|-|15|once
TGTGCCAGCACCAAGACGGGTAATAGCAATCAGCCCCAGCATTTT
CASTKTGNSNQPQHF
>TRBV9|TRBJ2-7|-|15|few
TGTGCCAGCAGCGTAGAACCCGGGGCCTTCTACGAGCAGTACTTC
CASSVEPGAFYEQYF
>TRBV28|TRBJ1-6|TRBD1|15|-
TGTGCCAGCAGTTCCGGGACAGCCTATAATTCACCCCTCCACTTT
CASSSGTAYNSPLHF
>TRBV9|TRBJ2-1|TRBD2|14|-
TGTGCCAGCAGCGGACTAGCGGGAGTCGATGAGCAGTTCTTC
CASSGLAGVDEQFF
>TRBV28|TRBJ1-2|-|13|-
TGTGCCAGCAGCCTAGACAGGATTTATGGCTACACCTTC
CASSLDRIYGYTF
>TRBV7-3|TRBJ2-1|-|13|once
TGTGCCAGCAGCTTAAGTGCGACCAATGAGCAGTTCTTC
CASSLSATNEQFF
>TRBV6-6|TRBJ2-7|-|14|-
TGTGCCAGCAGTTACTCGACAGGCCTCTACGAGCAGTACTTC
CASSYSTGLYEQYF
>TRBV5-6|TRBJ2-2|-|15|-
TGTGCCAGCAGCAGAACCCTCGCGAACACCGGGGAGCTGTTTTTT
CASSRTLANTGELFF
>TRBV7-2|TRBJ2-5|TRBD2|14|-
TGTGCCAGCAGCTTAGGTAGCGGGATTGAGACCCAGTACTTC
CASSLGSGIETQYF
>TRBV6-1|TRBJ1-2|-|15|-
TGTGCCAGCAGTGAAGCCCCGGGCTCCCCTCGGGGCTACACCTTC
CASSEAPGSPRGYTF
>TRBV5-1|TRBJ2-3|-|13|once
TGCGCCAGCAGCACGGCCATCACAGATACGCAGTATTTT
CASSTAITDTQYF
>TRBV7-2|TRBJ2-2|-|16|-
TGTGCCAGCAGCTCGTACGCCGGGGTCAGCACCGGGGAGCTGTTTTTT
CASSSYAGVSTGELFF
>TRBV6-4|TRBJ2-6|-|14|-
TGTGCCAGCAGTGTAGGGGATGGGGCCAACGTCCTGACTTTC
CASSVGDGANVLTF
>TRBV7-9|TRBJ2-7|-|13|once
TGTGCCAGCAGCTTAGCGGGAGGAGGCGAGCAGTACTTC
CASSLAGGGEQYF
>TRBV19|TRBJ1-5|-|11|-
TGTGCCAATGGGGCCCGGCAGCCCCAGCATTTT
CANGARQPQHF
>TRBV7-2|TRBJ1-1|-|13|-
TGTGCCAGCAGCTCTGGGACTTACACTGAAGCTTTCTTT
CASSSGTYTEAFF
>TRBV6-5|TRBJ2-2|-|12|-
TGTGCCAGCAGTTACTTTCCCGGGGAGCTGTTTTTT
CASSYFPGELFF
>TRBV7-9|TRBJ2-7|TRBD2|17|-
TGTGCCAGCAGCTTAGTAGTAGGAGGGACTAGTTCGTACGAGCAGTACTTC
CASSLVVGGTSSYEQYF
>TRBV13|TRBJ2-3|-|13|-
TGTGCCAGCAGCTTGCGGACTGGGGATACGCAGTATTTT
CASSLRTGDTQYF
>TRBV18|TRBJ2-3|TRBD2|15|once
TGTGCCAGCTCAGCCTCTAGCGGGGTCACAGATACGCAGTATTTT
CASSASSGVTDTQYF
>TRBV7-3|TRBJ2-5|-|15|-
TGTGCCAGCAGCCTCGCAGGGGTTCCCCAAGAGACCCAGTACTTC
CASSLAGVPQETQYF
>TRBV5-6|TRBJ2-7|-|13|-
TGTGCCAGCAGCTTGAGGGGGGTCTACGAGCAGTACTTC
CASSLRGVYEQYF
>TRBV28|TRBJ2-3|TRBD1|12|once
TGTGCCAGCCGAGAACAGGGGGGAACGCAGTATTTT
CASREQGGTQYF
>TRBV2|TRBJ2-1|TRBD2|15|-
TGTGCCAGCAGTGAGCCCGGGAGGGATTACAATGAGCAGTTCTTC
CASSEPGRDYNEQFF
>TRBV9|TRBJ2-1|-|15|-
TGTGCCAGCAGCGTAGGGCAGGGATCCTACAATGAGCAGTTCTTC
CASSVGQGSYNEQFF
>TRBV6-5|TRBJ1-1|-|11|-
TGTGCCAGCAGTGCAAACACTGAAGCTTTCTTT
CASSANTEAFF
>TRBV5-1|TRBJ2-3|TRBD2|14|-
TGCGCCAGCAGCTTGCCTAGCGGGACCGATACGCAGTATTTT
CASSLPSGTDTQYF
>TRBV10-3|TRBJ1-2|-|15|-
TGTGCCATCAGTGAGCAGGGGCTGACGGTCTATGGCTACACCTTC
CAISEQGLTVYGYTF
>TRBV11-2|TRBJ1-1|-|16|-
TGTGCCAGCAGCCCCTGGGGTGGGGCCACGAACACTGAAGCTTTCTTT
CASSPWGGATNTEAFF
>TRBV9|TRBJ2-3|TRBD2|17|-
TGTGCCAGCAGCGTAGTGCCTAGCGGGAAATTCACAGATACGCAGTATTTT
CASSVVPSGKFTDTQYF
>TRBV30|TRBJ2-2|-|14|-
TGTGCCTGGAGTCAAGTAGCGAACACCGGGGAGCTGTTTTTT
CAWSQVANTGELFF
>TRBV5-1|TRBJ2-1|TRBD2|15|-
TGCGCCAGCGGACAAATAGCGGGAGCGACCAATGAGCAGTTCTTC
CASGQIAGATNEQFF
>TRBV9|TRBJ2-5|TRBD2|19|-
TGTGCCAGCAGCGTAACCGGGACTAGCGGAGGTTCTTACCAAGAGACCCAGTACTTC
CASSVTGTSGGSYQETQYF
>TRBV15|TRBJ2-3|-|16|-
TGTGCCACCAGCAGAGTTAGGGGATCCTACACAGATACGCAGTATTTT
CATSRVRGSYTDTQYF
>TRBV4-1|TRBJ2-5|TRBD2|13|-
TGCGCCAGCAGCCGGCTAGCGGGGGAGACCCAGTACTTC
CASSRLAGETQYF
>TRBV10-1|TRBJ2-3|-|12|-
TGCGCCAGCAGTGATCACCGAGATACGCAGTATTTT
CASSDHRDTQYF
>TRBV6-1|TRBJ2-7|-|13|-
TGTGCCAGCAGTGCCCGGTCGGCCTACGAGCAGTACTTC
CASSARSAYEQYF
>TRBV29-1|TRBJ2-3|TRBD2|14|-
TGCAGCGTCCGACTAGCGGGGGGATTGGATACGCAGTATTTT
CSVRLAGGLDTQYF
>TRBV5-1|TRBJ1-4|-|15|few
TGCGCCAGCAGCTTGAACAGTCCAACTAATGAAAAACTGTTTTTT
CASSLNSPTNEKLFF
>TRBV6-5|TRBJ1-2|-|16|-
TGTGCCAGCAGTTTGGCCGGTGGAGGGCCTTTTTATGGCTACACCTTC
CASSLAGGGPFYGYTF
>TRBV6-5|TRBJ2-7|TRBD1|13|once
TGTGCCAGCAGGGGGACAGGGCCCTACGAGCAGTACTTC
CASRGTGPYEQYF